These T cell receptor beta chains were read from a single sample in a study of T cells in Graves' hyperthyroidism and ophthalmopathy. TCRdb re-called the multiplex PCR reads through MiXCR, storing one row per CDR3 protein. The table has 650,000 to 850,000 distinct CDR3 sequences, approximately 18% seen once; the top ten hold over 15%. The sequenced sample consisted of blood. These receptors came from a woman aged 45-65 years with Graves' hyperthyroidism that later progressed to Graves' ophthalmopathy. Both conserved end residues are part of each CDR3. Each record gives: D gene, clone size, J gene, V gene, CDR3 DNA, CDR3 protein. A D gene is named only where the DNA matches it firmly. Not every row has a clone size; where given, it reads once, few, many or a size class.

D: .; size: few; J: TRBJ1-3; V: TRBV5-1; DNA: TGCGCCAGCAGCTTGGCCGGAGTTCAGGGTGGAAACACCATATATTTT; CDR3: CASSLAGVQGGNTIYF
D: TRBD1; size: many; J: TRBJ2-7; V: TRBV2; DNA: TGTGCCAGCAGTGAACGGACAGGGGGCATCAACGAGCAGTACTTC; CDR3: CASSERTGGINEQYF
D: .; size: once; J: TRBJ1-1; V: TRBV5-1; DNA: TGCGCCAGCAGCCCGGACCGGGACATTTCATACACTGAAGCTTTCTTT; CDR3: CASSPDRDISYTEAFF
D: .; size: few; J: TRBJ2-1; V: TRBV11-3; DNA: TGTGCCAGCAGCCTAGTTCGTCAGGCCGGGGCTAGAGGCTCCTACAATGAGCAGTTCTTC; CDR3: CASSLVRQAGARGSYNEQFF
D: TRBD1; size: .; J: TRBJ1-5; V: TRBV20-1; DNA: TGCAGTGCGGAGCAGGGGGCGCAGAGGGATCAGCCCCAGCATTTT; CDR3: CSAEQGAQRDQPQHF
D: .; size: .; J: TRBJ2-7; V: TRBV28; DNA: TGTGCCAGCAGCCAACAACAGGTTGTCGAGCAGTACTTC; CDR3: CASSQQQVVEQYF
D: .; size: few; J: TRBJ2-2; V: TRBV3-1; DNA: TGTGCCAGCAGTCCCGGGACGTACACCGGGGAGCTGTTTTTT; CDR3: CASSPGTYTGELFF
D: TRBD2; size: .; J: TRBJ2-3; V: TRBV19; DNA: TGTGCCAGTAGGAAGACTAGCGGGGTCCCCACAGATACGCAGTATTTT; CDR3: CASRKTSGVPTDTQYF
D: .; size: .; J: TRBJ2-7; V: TRBV14; DNA: TGTGCCAGCAGCCAAGCCTCAACCTACGAGCAGTACTTC; CDR3: CASSQASTYEQYF
D: TRBD2; size: many; J: TRBJ2-7; V: TRBV20-1; DNA: TGCAGTGCTAGACGGGGGGGCGCCTACGAGCAGTACTTC; CDR3: CSARRGGAYEQYF
D: TRBD2; size: .; J: TRBJ2-3; V: TRBV5-1; DNA: TGCGCCAGCAGTCCGCAGGGAACTAGCGGGGGCGCAGATACGCAGTATTTT; CDR3: CASSPQGTSGGADTQYF
D: TRBD1; size: many; J: TRBJ1-5; V: TRBV30; DNA: TGTGCCTGGAGTCCGGGACAGGGCTGGCAGCCCCAGCATTTT; CDR3: CAWSPGQGWQPQHF
D: TRBD1; size: .; J: TRBJ2-1; V: TRBV10-3; DNA: TGTGCCATCTCCAGACTACGGGACAGGCCTTACAATGAGCAGTTCTTC; CDR3: CAISRLRDRPYNEQFF
D: TRBD1; size: many; J: TRBJ1-2; V: TRBV2; DNA: TGTGCCAGCAGGCGGACAGGGCGGGGCTACACCTTC; CDR3: CASRRTGRGYTF
D: .; size: few; J: TRBJ2-3; V: TRBV5-4; DNA: TGTGCCAGCAGCGGGCCCGGGCGGAGCGCAGATACGCAGTATTTT; CDR3: CASSGPGRSADTQYF
D: TRBD1; size: many; J: TRBJ2-3; V: TRBV27; DNA: TGTGCCAGCAGTCCCGGACAGGGGAACACAGATACGCAGTATTTT; CDR3: CASSPGQGNTDTQYF
D: .; size: many; J: TRBJ1-1; V: TRBV7-8; DNA: TGTGCCAGCAGCTTAGCGGTACGACAGGAAATAGGAACTGAAGCTTTCTTT; CDR3: CASSLAVRQEIGTEAFF
D: TRBD1; size: .; J: TRBJ1-5; V: TRBV20-1; DNA: TGCAGTGCTCCCTCAGGCGGGACAGGAGCCAATCAGCCCCAGCATTTT; CDR3: CSAPSGGTGANQPQHF
D: .; size: .; J: TRBJ1-4; V: TRBV4-1; DNA: TGCGCCAGCAGCCCACGGACAGCCAGAGTTCCCAATGAAAAACTGTTTTTT; CDR3: CASSPRTARVPNEKLFF
D: .; size: many; J: TRBJ2-5; V: TRBV6-1; DNA: TGTGCCAGCAGGGAAACAGGGTTTGCGTCCGTAGAGACCCAGTACTTC; CDR3: CASRETGFASVETQYF
D: .; size: .; J: TRBJ2-5; V: TRBV28; DNA: TGTGCCAGCGACGGGGGGCGATGGGAGACCCAGTACTTC; CDR3: CASDGGRWETQYF
D: .; size: many; J: TRBJ2-7; V: TRBV3-1; DNA: TGTGCCAGCAGCCAAGGGCGCTATTTCCCCTACGAGCAGTACTTC; CDR3: CASSQGRYFPYEQYF
D: .; size: many; J: TRBJ1-1; V: TRBV20-1; DNA: TGCAGTGCTAGCAGGGTTAACACTGAAGCTTTCTTT; CDR3: CSASRVNTEAFF
D: .; size: many; J: TRBJ2-1; V: TRBV7-7; DNA: TGTGCTAGCAGCTTAGAGGGACCGGGACATCCCAGGAATGAGCAGTTCTTC; CDR3: CASSLEGPGHPRNEQFF
D: .; size: few; J: TRBJ1-1; V: TRBV3-1; DNA: TGTGCCAGCCGCCGGACTTCAGACACTGAAGCTTTCTTT; CDR3: CASRRTSDTEAFF
D: .; size: many; J: TRBJ2-5; V: TRBV7-8; DNA: TGTGCCAGCAGCATGGGACCCTCGGCGACCCAGTACTTC; CDR3: CASSMGPSATQYF
D: .; size: few; J: TRBJ1-2; V: TRBV30; DNA: TGTGCCTGGGTCTGCCCGTATGGCTACACCTTC; CDR3: CAWVCPYGYTF
D: .; size: many; J: TRBJ2-1; V: TRBV20-1; DNA: TGCAGTGCTAGAAGGGCGGGTCCCCTTGATGAGCAGTTCTTC; CDR3: CSARRAGPLDEQFF
D: .; size: few; J: TRBJ1-2; V: TRBV6-2/TRBV6-3; DNA: TGTGCCAGCACCTGGACGACTAACTATGGCTACACCTTC; CDR3: CASTWTTNYGYTF
D: .; size: many; J: TRBJ1-2; V: TRBV6-1; DNA: TGTGCCAGCAGTGAAGGGCAACTAGCTAACTATGGCTACACCTTC; CDR3: CASSEGQLANYGYTF
D: .; size: .; J: TRBJ1-6; V: TRBV30; DNA: TGTGCCTACCGCGCGGCGAATAATTCACCCCTCCACTTT; CDR3: CAYRAANNSPLHF
D: .; size: many; J: TRBJ2-5; V: TRBV11-3; DNA: TGTGCCAGCAGCAGGCGTCCTCAAGAGACCCAGTACTTC; CDR3: CASSRRPQETQYF
D: TRBD1; size: few; J: TRBJ2-2; V: TRBV7-9; DNA: TGTGCCAGCAGCTTCCCCCGGGACAGGGGGTACGACACCGGGGAGCTGTTTTTT; CDR3: CASSFPRDRGYDTGELFF
D: TRBD1; size: few; J: TRBJ1-5; V: TRBV7-9; DNA: TGTGCCAGCAGCTTAGAGACAGGGGGGTTCGATCAGCCCCAGCATTTT; CDR3: CASSLETGGFDQPQHF
D: TRBD1; size: .; J: TRBJ2-3; V: TRBV5-1; DNA: TGTGCCAGCAGCGCGCACCGGGACAGTACATTAGATACGCAGTATTTT; CDR3: CASSAHRDSTLDTQYF
D: .; size: many; J: TRBJ1-6; V: TRBV18; DNA: TGTGCCAGCTCACCAAGGGAGGGGGATAATTCACCCCTCCACTTT; CDR3: CASSPREGDNSPLHF
D: .; size: few; J: TRBJ1-1; V: TRBV5-6; DNA: TGTGCCAGCAGCTTGTGGTTTGGACCTGAAGCTTTCTTT; CDR3: CASSLWFGPEAFF
D: TRBD1; size: .; J: TRBJ1-3; V: TRBV19; DNA: TGTGCCAGTAGTATGGGGACAGGGGCCTCTGGAAACACCATATATTTT; CDR3: CASSMGTGASGNTIYF
D: .; size: many; J: TRBJ1-1; V: TRBV18; DNA: TGTGCCAGCTCACCAATCGGGGCGCCCGCTGGAACTGAAGCTTTCTTT; CDR3: CASSPIGAPAGTEAFF
D: TRBD1; size: many; J: TRBJ1-1; V: TRBV18; DNA: TGTGCCAGCTCACCACGCGACAGGGGATGGGGCATGAACACTGAAGCTTTCTTT; CDR3: CASSPRDRGWGMNTEAFF
D: .; size: .; J: TRBJ1-4; V: TRBV5-5; DNA: TGTGCCAGCAGCGCTGAACAGGGAGAGGTGGCTAAACTGTTTTTT; CDR3: CASSAEQGEVAKLFF
D: TRBD1; size: .; J: TRBJ1-6; V: TRBV6-5; DNA: TGTGCCAGCAGTTACCGGGACAGCGGTAATTCACCCCTCCACTTT; CDR3: CASSYRDSGNSPLHF
D: .; size: many; J: TRBJ1-2; V: TRBV12-3/TRBV12-4; DNA: TGTGCCAGCAGTACCCTGACAGAAATGGGTGGCTACACCTTC; CDR3: CASSTLTEMGGYTF
D: TRBD1; size: few; J: TRBJ1-5; V: TRBV4-2; DNA: TGTGCCAGCAGCCAGGAAAACAGGGGGAATCAGCCCCAGCATTTT; CDR3: CASSQENRGNQPQHF
D: .; size: .; J: TRBJ1-6; V: TRBV6-2/TRBV6-3; DNA: TGTGCCAGCGGGCGGAGCTCCTATAATTCACCCCTCCACTTT; CDR3: CASGRSSYNSPLHF
D: TRBD2; size: few; J: TRBJ2-1; V: TRBV4-1; DNA: TGCGCCAGCAGCCAAGAGGCTAGCGGCCTCTCCTACAATGAGCAGTTCTTC; CDR3: CASSQEASGLSYNEQFF
D: .; size: few; J: TRBJ2-5; V: TRBV3-1; DNA: TGTGCCAGCAGCCAACCCAGGGTCCAAGAGACCCAGTACTTC; CDR3: CASSQPRVQETQYF
D: .; size: .; J: TRBJ2-7; V: TRBV7-9; DNA: TGTGCCAGCAGCTTAGGGGAAGTTTTCTCCTACGAGCAGTACTTC; CDR3: CASSLGEVFSYEQYF
D: .; size: many; J: TRBJ2-1; V: TRBV2; DNA: TGTGCCAGCAGTGAAGCGCTCGGGGGTATGTACAATGAGCAGTTCTTC; CDR3: CASSEALGGMYNEQFF
D: .; size: few; J: TRBJ2-4; V: TRBV7-9; DNA: TGTGCCAGCTCCACGGCAGTTGCCAAAAACATTCAGTACTTC; CDR3: CASSTAVAKNIQYF
D: .; size: .; J: TRBJ2-7; V: TRBV7-9; DNA: TGTGCCAGCAGCGCCAGGATTGGGGGGCCCTCCTACGAGCAGTACTTC; CDR3: CASSARIGGPSYEQYF
D: .; size: .; J: TRBJ2-2; V: TRBV4-1; DNA: TGCGCCAGCAGCCCCTCACCGGACAGGAACACCGGGGAGCTGTTTTTT; CDR3: CASSPSPDRNTGELFF
D: .; size: .; J: TRBJ2-7; V: TRBV12-3/TRBV12-4; DNA: TGTGCCAGCGCATCAAGCTCGGAGACAGCCTACGAGCAGTACTTC; CDR3: CASASSSETAYEQYF
D: TRBD2; size: many; J: TRBJ2-7; V: TRBV7-9; DNA: TGTGCCAGCAGCTCGTTAACCCGGGGGGGCTACGAGCAGTACTTC; CDR3: CASSSLTRGGYEQYF
D: .; size: many; J: TRBJ2-5; V: TRBV12-3/TRBV12-4; DNA: TGTGCCAGCAGTTTAGCGCTCGGGCAGGGTGAGACCCAGTACTTC; CDR3: CASSLALGQGETQYF
D: .; size: .; J: TRBJ2-7; V: TRBV20-1; DNA: TGCAGTGCCACGACCGGGATAGGCTACGAGCAGTACTTC; CDR3: CSATTGIGYEQYF
D: .; size: .; J: TRBJ1-5; V: TRBV7-2; DNA: TGTGCCAGCAGCTTAGGGTGGTTGCAGCCCCAGCATTTT; CDR3: CASSLGWLQPQHF